The clone carrying this TCR beta chain is deemed medium-sized. As yet, its antigen is unknown. This specimen belongs to a study of vaccination and CD4 T cells after COVID-19. Germline V lookup: CDR1 SGHTA, CDR2 FQGNSA. J lost 5 bases, V lost 6 bases, and 4 bases had no gene match. The CDR3 is made up of 14 amino acids. Researchers used the Oncomine TCR Beta short-read assay to sequence DNA from cultured CD4+ T cells. One entry per CDR3 protein results from TCRdb running MiXCR on the PCR reads. The table has roughly 20,000 distinct CDR3 sequences, 40% to 55% seen once. Treatment described: roughly 10-day PBMC culture with coronavirus spike peptide pools or control peptides (ViraFEST assay). Before TCRs were sequenced, ViraFEST expanded antigen-specific T cells with peptide pools.

The sample in question was CD4+ T cells from blood, cultured in vitro, obtained after SARS-CoV-2 vaccination. The receptor's source is a human donor who had recovered from COVID-19. The chain employs TRBV7-2 and TRBJ2-2; 9 nucleotides match TRBD2. CDR3 nucleotide sequence: TGTGCCAGCAGTACGCTAGCGGGAACCGGGGAGCTGTTTTTT. It is translated as CASSTLAGTGELFF.